The present T cell receptor (beta chain) was sequenced within a study of shared clonotypes between healthy human individuals. CDR3 length equals 17 residues. Germline V gene data show CDR1 as LGHNA and CDR2 as YSLEER. V lost 0 bases and J 5 bases, leaving 20 bases between the germline ends. In the case of this clone: Its specificity is unknown.

The method was immunoSEQ multiplex PCR; TCRdb's version includes in-frame clones alone and lacks a portion of them. The table has 2 million or so clones, 90% to 95% seen once. Whole-study findings and limits: It was observed that roughly 5% of naive CD4 clonotypes were shared across several donors. Rarefaction analysis demonstrated incomplete sorted-subset sequencing notwithstanding large depth. Among non-shared clonotypes, generation probabilities were lower than among those shared by all four donors.

This sequence joins TRBV4-3 and TRBJ2-7; possible D gene TRBD1, 6 bases. This TCR came from a man younger than 35 in good health. Sequenced material: naive CD4+ T cells sorted from blood. The subset is: CD45RA+ positively selected. The CDR3 coding sequence is TGCGCCAGCAGCCAAGATATATTCACAGGGTCCATCGACGAGCAGTACTTC. Protein product: CASSQDIFTGSIDEQYF.